This T cell receptor (beta chain) was identified during a study of beta chain features in type 1 diabetes. Study-level results: It was among patients, rather than healthy donors, that naive, central memory and Treg TCRB repertoires appeared more similar.

Trimming took off 4 bases at V and 4 bases at J, with 14 bases between the two ends. Germline values: CDR1 SGDLS, CDR2 YYNGEE. The CDR3 length is 14 residues. All of the isolated RNA was reverse transcribed, so expressed TCRB transcripts were sequenced. Assay used: immunoSEQ multiplex PCR; TCRdb lists only in-frame clones, some missing. The table records more than 350,000 clones, 11% of them present only once. With respect to this clone: What it recognizes is unknown.

Sorting based on CD45RO/CCR7/CD25/CD127/CD95/CD27 separated CD4+ naive, central memory, regulatory and stem cell-like memory cells. Sort purity for all populations was recorded as exceeding 98%. Sequenced sample: naive CD4+ T cells from blood. The chain uses TRBV9 and TRBJ1-2; D is undetermined. This receptor was obtained from a young woman in good health. The CDR3: CASSPETDPYGYTF. CDR3 DNA sequence: TGTGCCAGCAGCCCAGAGACCGACCCCTATGGCTACACCTTC.